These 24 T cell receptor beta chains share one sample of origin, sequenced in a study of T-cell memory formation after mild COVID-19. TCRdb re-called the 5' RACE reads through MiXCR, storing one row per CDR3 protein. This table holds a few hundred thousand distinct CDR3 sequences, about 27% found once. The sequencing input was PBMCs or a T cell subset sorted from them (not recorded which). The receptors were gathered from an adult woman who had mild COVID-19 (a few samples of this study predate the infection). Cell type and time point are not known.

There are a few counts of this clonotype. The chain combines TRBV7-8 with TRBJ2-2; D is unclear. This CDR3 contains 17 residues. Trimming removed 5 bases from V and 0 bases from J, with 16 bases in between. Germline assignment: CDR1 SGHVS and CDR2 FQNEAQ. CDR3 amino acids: CASSPSVYLANTGELFF. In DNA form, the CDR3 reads TGTGCCAGCAGCCCTTCGGTGTACCTCGCGAACACCGGGGAGCTGTTTTTT.

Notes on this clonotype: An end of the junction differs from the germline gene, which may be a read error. Here the CDR3 DNA reads TGTGCCAACCAAGGGGACCTTTTT. As protein: CANQGDLF. This rearrangement joins TRBV6-2 or TRBV6-3 to TRBJ2-3; D tentatively reads TRBD1 or TRBD2 (5 bases each). The germline V gene encodes CDR1 MNHEY and CDR2 SVGEGT. The CDR3 is 8 amino acids.

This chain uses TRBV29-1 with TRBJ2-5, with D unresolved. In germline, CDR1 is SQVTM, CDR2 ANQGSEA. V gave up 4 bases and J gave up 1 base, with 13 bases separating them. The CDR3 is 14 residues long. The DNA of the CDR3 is TGCAGCGTTGTACCCAGAGAGTTCCAAGAGACCCAGTACTTC. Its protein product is CSVVPREFQETQYF.

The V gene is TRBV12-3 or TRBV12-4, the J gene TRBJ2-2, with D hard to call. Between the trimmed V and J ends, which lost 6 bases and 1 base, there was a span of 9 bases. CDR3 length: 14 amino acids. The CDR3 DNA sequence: TGTGCCAGCAGCAGGCTAGGGAACACCGGGGAGCTGTTTTTT. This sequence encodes CASSRLGNTGELFF.

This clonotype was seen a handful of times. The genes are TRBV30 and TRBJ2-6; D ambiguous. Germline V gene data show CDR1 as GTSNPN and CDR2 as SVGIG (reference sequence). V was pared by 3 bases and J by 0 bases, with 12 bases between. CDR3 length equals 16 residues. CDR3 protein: CAWRKDASSGANVLTF. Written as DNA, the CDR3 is TGTGCCTGGAGAAAAGACGCTAGCTCTGGGGCCAACGTCCTGACTTTC. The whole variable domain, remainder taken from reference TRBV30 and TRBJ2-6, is SQTIHQWPATLVQPVGSPLSLECTVEGTSNPNLYWYRQAAGRGLQLLFYSVGIGQISSEVPQNLSASRPQDRQFILSSKKLLLSDSGFYLCAWRKDASSGANVLTFGAGSRLTVL.

CDR3 amino acids: CASSIGFLNEQFF. As DNA, the CDR3 is TGTGCCAGCAGTATTGGCTTCCTCAATGAGCAGTTCTTC. The chain recombines TRBV2 with TRBJ2-1; D gene unclear. V was pared by 5 bases and J by 6 bases, with 11 bases between. This CDR3 has 13 residues. Germline CDR1 is SNHLY and CDR2 is FYNNEI.

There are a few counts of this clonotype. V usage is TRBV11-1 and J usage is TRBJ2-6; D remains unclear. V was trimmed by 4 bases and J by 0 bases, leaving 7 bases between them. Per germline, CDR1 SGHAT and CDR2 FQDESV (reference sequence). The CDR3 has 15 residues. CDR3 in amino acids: CASSSGLSGANVLTF. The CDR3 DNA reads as TGTGCCAGCAGCTCCGGGCTCTCTGGGGCCAACGTCCTGACTTTC.

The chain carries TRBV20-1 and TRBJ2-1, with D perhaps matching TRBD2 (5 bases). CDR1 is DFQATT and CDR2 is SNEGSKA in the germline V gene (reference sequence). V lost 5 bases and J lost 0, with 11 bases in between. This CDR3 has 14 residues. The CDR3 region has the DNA TGCAGTGCTCCTAGCTCTTCCTCCTACAATGAGCAGTTCTTC. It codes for CSAPSSSSYNEQFF.

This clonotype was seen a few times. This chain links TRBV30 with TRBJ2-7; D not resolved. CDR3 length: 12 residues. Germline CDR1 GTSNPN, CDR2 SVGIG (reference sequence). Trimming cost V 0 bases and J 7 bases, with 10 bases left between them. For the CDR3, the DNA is TGTGCCTGGAGTGTATTTGGGTGGGAGCAGTACTTC. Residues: CAWSVFGWEQYF.

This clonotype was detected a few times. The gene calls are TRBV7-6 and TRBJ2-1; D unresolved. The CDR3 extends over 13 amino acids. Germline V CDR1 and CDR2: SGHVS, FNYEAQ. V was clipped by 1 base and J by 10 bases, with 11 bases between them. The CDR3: CASSLEPSGEQFF. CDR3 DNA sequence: TGTGCCAGCAGCTTAGAACCCTCTGGAGAGCAGTTCTTC.

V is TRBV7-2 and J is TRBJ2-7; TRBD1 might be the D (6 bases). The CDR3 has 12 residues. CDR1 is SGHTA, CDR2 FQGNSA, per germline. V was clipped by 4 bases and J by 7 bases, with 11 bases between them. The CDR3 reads CASSSTGMEQYF. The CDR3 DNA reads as TGTGCCAGCAGCTCTACAGGGATGGAGCAGTACTTC.

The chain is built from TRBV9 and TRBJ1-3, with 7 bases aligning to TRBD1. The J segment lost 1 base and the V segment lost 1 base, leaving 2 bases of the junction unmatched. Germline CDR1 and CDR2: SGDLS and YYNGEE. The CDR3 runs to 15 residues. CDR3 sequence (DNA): TGTGCCAGCAGCGTAACACAGGGGTCTGGAAACACCATATATTTT. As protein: CASSVTQGSGNTIYF.

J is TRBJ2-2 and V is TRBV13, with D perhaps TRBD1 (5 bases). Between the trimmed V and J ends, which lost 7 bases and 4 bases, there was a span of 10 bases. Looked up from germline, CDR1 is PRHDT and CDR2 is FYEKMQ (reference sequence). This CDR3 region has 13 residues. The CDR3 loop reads CASTKRGTGELFF. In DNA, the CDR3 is TGTGCCAGCACCAAAAGGGGCACCGGGGAGCTGTTTTTT.

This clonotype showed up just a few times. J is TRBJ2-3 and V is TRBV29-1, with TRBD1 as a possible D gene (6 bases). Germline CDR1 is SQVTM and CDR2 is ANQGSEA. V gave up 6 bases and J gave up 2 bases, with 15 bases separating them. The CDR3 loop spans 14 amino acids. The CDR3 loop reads CSVEPDRNTDTQYF. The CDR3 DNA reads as TGCAGCGTGGAACCCGACAGGAACACAGATACGCAGTATTTT.

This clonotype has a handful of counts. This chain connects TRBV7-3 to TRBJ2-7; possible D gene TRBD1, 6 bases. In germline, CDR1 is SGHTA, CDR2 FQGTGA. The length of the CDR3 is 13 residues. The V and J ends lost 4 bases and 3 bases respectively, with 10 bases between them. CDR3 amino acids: CASSSTDSYEQYF. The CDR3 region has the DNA TGTGCCAGCAGCTCCACGGACAGCTACGAGCAGTACTTC. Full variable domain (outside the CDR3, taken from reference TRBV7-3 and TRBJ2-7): GAGVSQTPSNKVTEKGKYVELRCDPISGHTALYWYRQSLGQGPEFLIYFQGTGAADDSGLPNDRFFAVRPEGSVSTLKIQRTERGDSAVYLCASSSTDSYEQYFGPGTRLTVT.

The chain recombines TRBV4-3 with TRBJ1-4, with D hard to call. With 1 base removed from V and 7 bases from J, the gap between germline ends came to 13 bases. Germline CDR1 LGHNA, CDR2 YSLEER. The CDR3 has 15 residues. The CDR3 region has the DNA TGCGCCAGCAGCCAAGGGAACCTCGTGGGTGAAAAACTGTTTTTT. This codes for CASSQGNLVGEKLFF.

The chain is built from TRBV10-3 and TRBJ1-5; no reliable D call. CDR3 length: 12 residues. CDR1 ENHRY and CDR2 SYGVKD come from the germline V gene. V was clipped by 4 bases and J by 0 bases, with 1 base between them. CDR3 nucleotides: TGTGCCATCAGTGTTAGCAATCAGCCCCAGCATTTT. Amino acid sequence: CAISVSNQPQHF.

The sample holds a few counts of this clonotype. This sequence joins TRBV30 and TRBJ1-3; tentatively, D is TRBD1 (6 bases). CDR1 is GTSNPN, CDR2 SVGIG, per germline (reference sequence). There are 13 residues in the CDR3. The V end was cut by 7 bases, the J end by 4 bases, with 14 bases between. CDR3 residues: CASGASAGNTIYF. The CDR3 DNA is TGTGCCTCAGGGGCATCCGCGGGAAACACCATATATTTT.

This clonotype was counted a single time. CDR3 sequence (DNA): TGCAGTGCTTTCCGGGCGGGCTCCACCGGGGAGCTGTTTTTT. Protein product: CSAFRAGSTGELFF. The chain couples TRBV20-1 to TRBJ2-2; maybe TRBD2 (5 bases). V lost 5 bases to trimming and J lost 4 bases, with 14 bases between them. This CDR3 comprises 14 residues. Per the germline V gene, CDR1 is DFQATT and CDR2 is SNEGSKA (reference sequence).

The CDR3 DNA sequence: TGTGCCAGCAGCCTACGTGGCTGGGAGCAGTACTTC. The encoded protein is CASSLRGWEQYF. The J gene is TRBJ2-7, the V gene TRBV11-2; no reliable D call. V lost 5 bases, J lost 7 bases, and 12 bases lay in between. This CDR3 region has 12 residues. Per the germline V gene, CDR1 is SGHAT and CDR2 is FQNNGV. Full variable domain (missing parts from reference TRBV11-2 and TRBJ2-7): EAGVAQSPRYKIIEKRQSVAFWCNPISGHATLYWYQQILGQGPKLLIQFQNNGVVDDSQLPKDRFSAERLKGVDSTLKIQPAKLEDSAVYLCASSLRGWEQYFGPGTRLTVT.

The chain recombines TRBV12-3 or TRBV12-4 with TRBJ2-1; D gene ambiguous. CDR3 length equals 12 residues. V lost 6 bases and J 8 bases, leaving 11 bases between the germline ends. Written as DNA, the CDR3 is TGTGCCAGCAGGAACTCGGGCCATGAGCAGTTCTTC. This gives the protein CASRNSGHEQFF.

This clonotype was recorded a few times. CDR3 DNA sequence: TGCAGCGTTGAAGGGGGACAGAGCCCGGGTGGGTCCTACGAGCAGTACTTC. This codes for CSVEGGQSPGGSYEQYF. V gene TRBV29-1 combines with J gene TRBJ2-7, with TRBD1 matching 7 bases. Trimming at V came to 1 base and at J to 1 base, leaving 13 bases not matched to a gene. The CDR3 consists of 17 residues. Germline-derived CDR1 and CDR2 are SQVTM and ANQGSEA.

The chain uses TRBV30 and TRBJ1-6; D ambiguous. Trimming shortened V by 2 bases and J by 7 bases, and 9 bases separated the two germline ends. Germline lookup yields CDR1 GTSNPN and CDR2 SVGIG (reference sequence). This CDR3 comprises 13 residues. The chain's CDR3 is CAWSTGLNSPLHF. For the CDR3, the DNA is TGTGCCTGGAGTACGGGCTTGAATTCACCCCTCCACTTT.

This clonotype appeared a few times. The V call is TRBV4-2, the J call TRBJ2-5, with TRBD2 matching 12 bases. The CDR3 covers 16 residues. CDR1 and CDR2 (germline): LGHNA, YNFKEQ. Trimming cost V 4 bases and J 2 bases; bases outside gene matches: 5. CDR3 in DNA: TGTGCCAGCAGCCTATTCGGGACTAGCGGGCAAGAGACCCAGTACTTC. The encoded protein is CASSLFGTSGQETQYF.